This passage covers 28 T cell receptor beta chains from one sample sequenced in a study of blood T cell repertoires in COVID-19. The table came from immunoSEQ multiplex PCR; TCRdb's copy has only in-frame clones and leaves some out. The data show more than 150,000 clones, roughly nine tenths seen once. Sequenced material: peripheral blood. Receptors originate from a man between 70 and 80 years old with active or convalescent COVID-19.

CDR3 residues: CASNDVQPGVEAFF. CDR3 coding DNA: TGTGCCAGCAACGACGTACAGCCCGGGGTTGAAGCTTTCTTT. The chain has TRBV19 and TRBJ1-1; D not resolved. Trimming shortened V by 9 bases and J by 7 bases, and 21 bases separated the two germline ends. The CDR3 is 14 residues long. Germline values: CDR1 LNHDA, CDR2 SQIVND (reference sequence).

The chain links TRBV2 to TRBJ2-7; a weak D match, TRBD2 (5 bases). Germline V gene sequence: CDR1 SNHLY, CDR2 FYNNEI. The CDR3 is 15 residues long. The V and J ends lost 7 bases and 0 bases respectively, with 16 bases between them. CDR3 coding DNA: TGTGCCAGCACCCGGGAACAATCCTTCTCCTACGAGCAGTACTTC. Translating gives CASTREQSFSYEQYF.

This sequence joins TRBV11-3 and TRBJ1-1; no definite D call. V was pared by 3 bases and J by 2 bases, with 7 bases between. Germline V gene lookup returns CDR1 SGHNT and CDR2 YENEEA. CDR3 length equals 13 residues. CDR3 sequence (DNA): TGTGCCAGCAGCTTCCAGGAAAACACTGAAGCTTTCTTT. Its protein product is CASSFQENTEAFF.

In nucleotides, the CDR3 is TGTGCCAGCAGCTTGGATATAGGGAGGAACACTGAAGCTTTCTTT. The encoded protein is CASSLDIGRNTEAFF. The rearrangement uses TRBV5-4 and TRBJ1-1; D ambiguous. Germline V gene data show CDR1 as SGHNT and CDR2 as YYREEE (reference sequence). The CDR3 extends over 15 amino acids. Trimming stripped 0 bases from V and 1 base from J, with 10 bases between. Supplemented by reference TRBV5-4 and TRBJ1-1, the full variable domain reads ETGVTQSPTHLIKTRGQQVTLRCSSQSGHNTVSWYQQALGQGPQFIFQYYREEENGRGNFPPRFSGLQFPNYSSELNVNALELDDSALYLCASSLDIGRNTEAFFGQGTRLTVV.

The chain couples TRBV15 to TRBJ1-5, with TRBD1 matching over 7 bases. CDR1 and CDR2 from the germline V gene are LNHNV and YYDKDF (reference sequence). V lost 5 bases, J lost 4 bases, and 5 bases stayed unmatched. The CDR3 spans 14 residues. CDR3 sequence: CATSYDRANQPQHF. CDR3 DNA sequence: TGTGCCACCAGCTATGACAGGGCGAATCAGCCCCAGCATTTT.

The chain employs TRBV30 and TRBJ1-4, with a weak D call TRBD1 (5 bases). CDR3 length equals 14 residues. Germline CDR1 GTSNPN, CDR2 SVGIG (reference sequence). Trimming removed 4 bases from V and 4 bases from J, with 13 bases in between. The DNA of the CDR3 is TGTGCCTGGAATCCCCGACAGTTTAATGAAAAACTGTTTTTT. Its translation is CAWNPRQFNEKLFF.

The chain links TRBV3-1 (or the pseudogene TRBV3-2) to TRBJ1-5, with a weak D call TRBD1 (6 bases). Per the germline V gene, CDR1 is LGHDT and CDR2 is YNNKEL (reference sequence). The germline V and J ends were trimmed by 1 base and 7 bases, with 17 bases remaining between them. This CDR3 has 16 residues. The CDR3 bases are TGTGCCAGCAGCCAAGGCTGGGGGCAGGGAGAACAGCCCCAGCATTTT. Translated, it gives CASSQGWGQGEQPQHF.

The V and J genes are TRBV6-5 and TRBJ1-1; 7 nucleotides agree with TRBD1. Germline V gives CDR1 MNHEY, CDR2 SVGAGI. The CDR3 consists of 12 residues. The ends lost 5 bases at V and 10 bases at J; junction bases unmatched: 7. This CDR3 reads CASSPQGSTAFF. As DNA, the CDR3 is TGTGCCAGCAGTCCACAGGGGAGTACAGCTTTCTTT.

V is TRBV7-2 and J is TRBJ2-7; D unresolved. V was clipped by 1 base and J by 5 bases, with 15 bases between them. Germline values: CDR1 SGHTA, CDR2 FQGNSA. The CDR3 has 15 amino acids. The CDR3 DNA sequence: TGTGCCAGCAGCTTAGTTGGAGAAGTCCGGAACGAGCAGTACTTC. Translated, it gives CASSLVGEVRNEQYF.

The chain carries TRBV3-1 (or the pseudogene TRBV3-2) and TRBJ1-2, with D maybe TRBD1 (6 bases). This CDR3 has 15 residues. Trimming stripped 4 bases from V and 7 bases from J, with 19 bases between. Germline CDR1 LGHDT, CDR2 YNNKEL (reference sequence). For the CDR3, the DNA is TGTGCCAGCAGCCCCGAAGTGGGGGGGGCGAGTGGCTACACCTTC. It yields the protein CASSPEVGGASGYTF.

The J gene is TRBJ2-7, the V gene TRBV6-2 or TRBV6-3; 11 positions match TRBD2. This CDR3 region has 19 residues. Germline V lookup: CDR1 MNHEY, CDR2 SVGEGT. With V trimmed by 0 bases and J by 1 base, 11 bases remained unmatched. The CDR3 here is CASSYSSGTSGIVSYEQYF. CDR3 coding DNA: TGTGCCAGCAGTTACTCGAGTGGGACTAGCGGTATCGTTTCCTACGAGCAGTACTTC.

The chain is built from TRBV10-3 and TRBJ2-1, with D possibly being TRBD1 (6 bases). Germline V lookup: CDR1 ENHRY, CDR2 SYGVKD. The CDR3 consists of 16 residues. V lost 3 bases and J lost 0, with 12 bases in between. The CDR3 loop is CAISEYRDNSYNEQFF. The DNA of the CDR3 is TGTGCCATCAGTGAATACCGGGACAACTCCTACAATGAGCAGTTCTTC.

The chain employs TRBV4-2 and TRBJ2-5, with 9 nucleotides matching TRBD2. The CDR3 length is 18 residues. The junction had 11 bases not matched to a gene; V was cut back by 1 base and J by 2 bases. Per the germline V gene, CDR1 is LGHNA and CDR2 is YNFKEQ. The chain's CDR3 is CASSQAAGAGGGQETQYF. CDR3 bases: TGTGCCAGCAGCCAAGCGGCGGGTGCGGGGGGGGGTCAAGAGACCCAGTACTTC.

This chain links TRBV19 with TRBJ2-7, with D possibly being TRBD1 (6 bases). The CDR3 is 13 amino acids. Germline CDR1 and CDR2: LNHDA and SQIVND (reference sequence). V was shortened by 8 bases and J by 3 bases, with 14 bases between the two germline ends. The chain's CDR3 is CASGGQRSYEQYF. The CDR3 coding sequence is TGTGCCAGTGGAGGACAGCGAAGCTACGAGCAGTACTTC.

The chain employs TRBV6-6 and TRBJ1-5; D not certain. The germline V gene encodes CDR1 MNHNY and CDR2 SVGAGI (reference sequence). V was pared by 0 bases and J by 5 bases, with 5 bases between. CDR3 size: 13 residues. For the CDR3, the DNA is TGTGCCAGCAGTTACTCGTCGGATCAGCCCCAGCATTTT. This translates into CASSYSSDQPQHF.

This chain links TRBV6-2 or TRBV6-3 with TRBJ2-3; D possibly corresponds to TRBD2 (6 bases). Trimming took off 5 bases at V and 1 base at J, with 19 bases between the two ends. CDR3 size: 17 residues. Germline V gene data show CDR1 as MNHEY and CDR2 as SVGEGT. The CDR3 sequence is CASSKISGELGTDTQYF. Here the CDR3 DNA reads TGTGCCAGCAGTAAGATATCGGGGGAGCTTGGCACAGATACGCAGTATTTT.

J is TRBJ2-2 and V is TRBV5-1; possibly TRBD1 for D (5 bases). Trimming pared 2 bases from V and 2 bases from J, leaving 10 bases between. In germline, CDR1 is SGHRS, CDR2 YFSETQ. The CDR3 spans 15 residues. The CDR3 nucleotides are TGCGCCAGCAGCTTAAGTCAGGGTAACACCGGGGAGCTGTTTTTT. It translates to CASSLSQGNTGELFF. The full variable domain, rest sourced from reference TRBV5-1 and TRBJ2-2, is KAGVTQTPRYLIKTRGQQVTLSCSPISGHRSVSWYQQTPGQGLQFLFEYFSETQRNKGNFPGRFSGRQFSNSRSEMNVSTLELGDSALYLCASSLSQGNTGELFFGEGSRLTVL.

CDR3 nucleotides: TGCGCCAGCAGCCCGGGGGACTATAATTCACCCCTCCACTTT. Translating it yields CASSPGDYNSPLHF. The chain joins TRBV4-3 to TRBJ1-6; D perhaps matches TRBD1 (5 bases). The CDR3 has 14 amino acids. Trimming removed 4 bases at V and 3 bases at J, with 7 bases between. Germline assignment: CDR1 LGHNA and CDR2 YSLEER.

The genes are TRBV5-5 and TRBJ2-3, with 9 bases that match TRBD1. The CDR3 is 18 residues long. With 4 bases clipped from V and 2 bases from J, the junction kept 14 bases outside the gene matches. CDR1 and CDR2 from the germline V gene are SGHKS and YYEKEE (reference sequence). In nucleotides, the CDR3 is TGTGCCAGCAGCCGCAACTCTCGACAGGGGGGATACACAGATACGCAGTATTTT. It codes for CASSRNSRQGGYTDTQYF. The full variable domain, in which reference TRBV5-5 and TRBJ2-3 provide the parts outside the CDR3, is DAGVTQSPTHLIKTRGQQVTLRCSPISGHKSVSWYQQVLGQGPQFIFQYYEKEERGRGNFPDRFSARQFPNYSSELNVNALLLGDSALYLCASSRNSRQGGYTDTQYFGPGTRLTVL.

This chain uses TRBV11-2 with TRBJ2-1, with D uncertain. Per the germline V gene, CDR1 is SGHAT and CDR2 is FQNNGV. The CDR3 sequence is 17 residues long. V was trimmed by 5 bases and J by 6 bases, leaving 23 bases between them. CDR3 DNA sequence: TGTGCCAGCAGCAGCCCGAGGCCCTCGGTTCGTATCAATGAGCAGTTCTTC. Encoded protein: CASSSPRPSVRINEQFF.

The chain carries TRBV7-2 and TRBJ1-3; possible D gene TRBD1, 6 bases. Germline V gene sequence: CDR1 SGHTA, CDR2 FQGNSA. Trimming stripped 4 bases from V and 2 bases from J, with 12 bases between. The CDR3 is made up of 15 amino acids. CDR3 sequence reads: CASSSTGRTGNTIYF. In DNA form, the CDR3 reads TGTGCCAGCAGCTCGACAGGACGGACTGGAAACACCATATATTTT.

This rearrangement joins TRBV11-3 to TRBJ2-1, with 7 bases fitting TRBD1. Per germline, CDR1 SGHNT and CDR2 YENEEA. CDR3 length: 16 residues. J gave up 2 bases and V 1 base, and 5 bases lay outside the gene matches. CDR3 coding DNA: TGTGCCAGCAGCTTAGTAGGGGGCAGCGCCTACAATGAGCAGTTCTTC. It encodes CASSLVGGSAYNEQFF.

The V and J genes are TRBV19 and TRBJ2-3; D gene ambiguous. There are 13 residues in the CDR3. Trimming took 6 bases from V and 4 from J, leaving 11 bases between them. Germline loops: CDR1 LNHDA, CDR2 SQIVND (reference sequence). This CDR3 reads CASSDRASDTQYF. For the CDR3, the DNA is TGTGCCAGTAGCGATCGAGCGTCAGATACGCAGTATTTT.

The chain employs TRBV25-1 and TRBJ1-2; maybe TRBD1 (5 bases). Germline CDR1 MGHDK, CDR2 SYGVNS. This CDR3 comprises 14 residues. Trimming took off 3 bases at V and 4 bases at J, with 12 bases between the two ends. The CDR3 DNA reads as TGTGCCAGCAGTGACCCGGGGGGGACCTATGGCTACACCTTC. This encodes CASSDPGGTYGYTF.

The rearrangement uses TRBV4-3 and TRBJ1-2; D is unclear. With 1 base removed from V and 0 bases from J, the gap between germline ends came to 9 bases. This CDR3 region has 15 residues. The germline CDR1 and CDR2 sequences are LGHNA and YSLEER. CDR3 DNA: TGCGCCAGCAGCCAAGGAAGTGACACTAACTATGGCTACACCTTC. It yields the protein CASSQGSDTNYGYTF.

The chain carries TRBV9 and TRBJ1-2; tentatively, D is TRBD1 (5 bases). Germline V CDR1 and CDR2: SGDLS, YYNGEE. The CDR3 length is 15 residues. Trimming left V 3 bases short and J 1 base short, with 13 bases between. The CDR3 reads CASSGQDRFNYGYTF. The CDR3 bases are TGTGCCAGCAGCGGACAAGACAGATTTAACTATGGCTACACCTTC.

Only one count was recorded for this clone. The V gene is TRBV6-5, the J gene TRBJ1-1, with D uncertain. The CDR3 is made up of 13 amino acids. CDR1 and CDR2 (germline): MNHEY, SVGAGI. Trimming pared 5 bases from V and 3 bases from J, leaving 10 bases between. The CDR3 DNA reads TGTGCCAGCAGTAGAGAGCAGGACACTGAAGCTTTCTTT. Translating gives CASSREQDTEAFF.

This chain links TRBV7-7 with TRBJ2-5, with TRBD1 identical over 8 bases. V was clipped by 5 bases and J by 4 bases; unmatched bases: 12. Germline V gene sequence: CDR1 SSHAT, CDR2 FNYEAQ (reference sequence). This CDR3 is built from 16 residues. The CDR3 nucleotides are TGTGCCAGCAGCCGTTCGGGACAGGAGGTTGGAGAGACCCAGTACTTC. Amino acids: CASSRSGQEVGETQYF.